This T cell receptor beta chain was captured by sequencing in a study of blood T cells in healthy people across ages. The CDR3 consists of 15 residues. CDR1 MNHEY and CDR2 SMNVEV come from the germline V gene (reference sequence). V lost 5 bases and J lost 6; bases outside the gene matches: 7. This clonotype was seen only a few times. Combining a sample-barcoded 5' primer with a J-beta primer mix, a second PCR ran for about 7 to 11 cycles. TCRdb recomputed calls from the 5' RACE reads with MiXCR, one row per CDR3 protein. The table records under 800,000 distinct CDR3 sequences, more than 20% of them present only once.

This TCR derives from a man aged 65 to 85 in good health. The rearrangement links TRBV27 to TRBJ1-4; 9 bases line up with TRBD1. Material for sequencing was blood. CDR3: CASSPHRGQDEKLFF. The CDR3 DNA reads TGTGCCAGCAGTCCTCACAGGGGGCAGGATGAAAAACTGTTTTTT. The complete variable domain, with remaining parts taken from reference TRBV27 and TRBJ1-4, reads EAQVTQNPRYLITVTGKKLTVTCSQNMNHEYMSWYRQDPGLGLRQIYYSMNVEVTDKGDVPEGYKVSRKEKRNFPLILESPSPNQTSLYFCASSPHRGQDEKLFFGSGTQLSVL.